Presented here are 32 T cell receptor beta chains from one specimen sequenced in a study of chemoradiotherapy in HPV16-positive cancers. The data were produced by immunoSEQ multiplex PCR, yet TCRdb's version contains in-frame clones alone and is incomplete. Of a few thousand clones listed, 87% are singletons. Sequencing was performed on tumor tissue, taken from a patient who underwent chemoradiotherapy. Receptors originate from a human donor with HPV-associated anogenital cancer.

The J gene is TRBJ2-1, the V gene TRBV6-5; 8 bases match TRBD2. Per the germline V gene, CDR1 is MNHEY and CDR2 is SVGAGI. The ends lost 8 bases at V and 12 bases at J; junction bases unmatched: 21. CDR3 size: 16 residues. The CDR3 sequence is CASGLRAYSGADWQFF. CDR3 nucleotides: TGTGCCAGCGGTTTACGAGCTTATAGCGGGGCGGACTGGCAGTTCTTC.

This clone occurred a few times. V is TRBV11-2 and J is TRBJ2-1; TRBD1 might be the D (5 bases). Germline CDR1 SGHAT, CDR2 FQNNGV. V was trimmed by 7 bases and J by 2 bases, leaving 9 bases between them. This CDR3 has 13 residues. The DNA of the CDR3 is TGTGCCAGCAACCAGGGAACCTACAATGAGCAGTTCTTC. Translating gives CASNQGTYNEQFF.

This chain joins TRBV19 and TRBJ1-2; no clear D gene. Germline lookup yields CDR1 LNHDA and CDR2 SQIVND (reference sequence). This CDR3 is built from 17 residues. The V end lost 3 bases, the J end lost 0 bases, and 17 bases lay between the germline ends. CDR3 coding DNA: TGTGCCAGTAGTATTTTCGTCAGCGTACCTCCTAACTATGGCTACACCTTC. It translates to CASSIFVSVPPNYGYTF. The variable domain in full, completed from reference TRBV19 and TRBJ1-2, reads DGGITQSPKYLFRKEGQNVTLSCEQNLNHDAMYWYRQDPGQGLRLIYYSQIVNDFQKGDIAEGYSVSREKKESFPLTVTSAQKNPTAFYLCASSIFVSVPPNYGYTFGSGTRLTVV.

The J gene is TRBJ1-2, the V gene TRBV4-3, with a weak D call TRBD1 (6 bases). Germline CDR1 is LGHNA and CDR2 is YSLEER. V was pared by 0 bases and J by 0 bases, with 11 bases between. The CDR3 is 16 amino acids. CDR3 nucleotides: TGCGCCAGCAGCCAAGAGGTGCGACAGGCTAACTATGGCTACACCTTC. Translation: CASSQEVRQANYGYTF.

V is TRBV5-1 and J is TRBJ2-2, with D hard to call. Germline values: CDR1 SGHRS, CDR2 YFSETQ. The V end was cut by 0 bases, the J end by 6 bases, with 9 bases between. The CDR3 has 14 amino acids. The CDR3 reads CASSLGSSPGELFF. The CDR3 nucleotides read TGCGCCAGCAGCTTGGGATCGAGTCCCGGGGAGCTGTTTTTT.

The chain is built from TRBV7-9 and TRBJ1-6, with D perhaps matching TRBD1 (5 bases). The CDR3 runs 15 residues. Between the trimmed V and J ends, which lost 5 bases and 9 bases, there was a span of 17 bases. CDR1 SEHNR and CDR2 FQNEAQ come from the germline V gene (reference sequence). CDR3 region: CASSRDGTFGSPLHF. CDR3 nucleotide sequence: TGTGCCAGCAGCCGGGACGGGACCTTCGGTTCACCCCTCCACTTT.

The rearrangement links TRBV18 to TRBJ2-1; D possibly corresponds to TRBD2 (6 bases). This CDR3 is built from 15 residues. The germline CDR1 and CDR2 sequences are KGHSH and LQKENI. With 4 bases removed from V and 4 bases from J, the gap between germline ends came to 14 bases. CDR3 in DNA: TGTGCCAGCTCACGGTTCGTTAGCGGTTACAATGAGCAGTTCTTC. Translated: CASSRFVSGYNEQFF.

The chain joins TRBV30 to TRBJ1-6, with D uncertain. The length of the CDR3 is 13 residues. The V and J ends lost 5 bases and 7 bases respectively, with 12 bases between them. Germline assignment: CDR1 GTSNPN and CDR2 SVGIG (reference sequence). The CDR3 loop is CAWERHSNSPLHF. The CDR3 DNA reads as TGTGCCTGGGAGCGACACTCAAATTCACCCCTCCACTTT.

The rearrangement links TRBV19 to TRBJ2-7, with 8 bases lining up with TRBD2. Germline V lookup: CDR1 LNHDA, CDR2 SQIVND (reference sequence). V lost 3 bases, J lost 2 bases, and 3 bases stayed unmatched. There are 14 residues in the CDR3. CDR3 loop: CASSISGGTYEQYF. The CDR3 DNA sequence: TGTGCCAGTAGTATCTCGGGAGGGACCTACGAGCAGTACTTC.

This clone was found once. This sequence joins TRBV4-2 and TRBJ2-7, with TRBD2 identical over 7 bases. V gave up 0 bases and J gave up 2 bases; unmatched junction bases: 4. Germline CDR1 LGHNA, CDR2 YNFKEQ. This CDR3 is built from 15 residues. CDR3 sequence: CASSQEWEGTYEQYF. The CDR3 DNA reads TGTGCCAGCAGCCAAGAGTGGGAGGGGACCTACGAGCAGTACTTC.

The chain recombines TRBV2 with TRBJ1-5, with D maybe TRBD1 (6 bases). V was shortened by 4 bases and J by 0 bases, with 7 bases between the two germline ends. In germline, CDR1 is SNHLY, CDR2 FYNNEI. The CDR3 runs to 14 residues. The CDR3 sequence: CASSADSSNQPQHF. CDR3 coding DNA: TGTGCCAGCAGTGCGGACAGTAGCAATCAGCCCCAGCATTTT.

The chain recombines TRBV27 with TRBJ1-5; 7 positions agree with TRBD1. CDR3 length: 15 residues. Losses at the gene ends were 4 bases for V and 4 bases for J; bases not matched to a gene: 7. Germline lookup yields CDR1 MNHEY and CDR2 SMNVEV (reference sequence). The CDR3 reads CASSSRTGRNQPQHF. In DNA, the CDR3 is TGTGCCAGCAGTTCTCGGACAGGACGTAATCAGCCCCAGCATTTT.

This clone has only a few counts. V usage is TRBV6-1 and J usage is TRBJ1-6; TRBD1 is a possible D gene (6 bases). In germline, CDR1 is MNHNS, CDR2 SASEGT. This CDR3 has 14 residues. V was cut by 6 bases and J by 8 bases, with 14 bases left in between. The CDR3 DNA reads TGTGCCAGCAGCTTCGCAGGGGCGGATTCACCCCTCCACTTT. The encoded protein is CASSFAGADSPLHF.

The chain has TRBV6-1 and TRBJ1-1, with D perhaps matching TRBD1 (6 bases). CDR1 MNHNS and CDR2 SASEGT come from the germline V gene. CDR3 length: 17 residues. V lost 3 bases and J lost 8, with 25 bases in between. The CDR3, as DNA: TGTGCCAGCAGTGAGCAGGCTCGGTTGGCAGGGGCATTGGAAGCTTTCTTT. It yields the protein CASSEQARLAGALEAFF.

CDR3 bases: TGTGCCAGCAGTTTATATACTAGCGGAGCCTACGAGCAGTACTTC. Residues: CASSLYTSGAYEQYF. The J gene is TRBJ2-7, the V gene TRBV27; 8 bases map to TRBD2. The germline V gene encodes CDR1 MNHEY and CDR2 SMNVEV (reference sequence). The CDR3 sequence is 15 residues long. The V segment lost 1 base and the J segment 2 bases; nucleotides outside the gene matches: 4.

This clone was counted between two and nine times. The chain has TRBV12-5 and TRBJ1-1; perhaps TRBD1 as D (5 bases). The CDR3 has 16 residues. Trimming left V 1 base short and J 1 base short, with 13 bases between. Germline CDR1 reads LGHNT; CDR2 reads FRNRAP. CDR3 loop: CASGLGQGIKNTEAFF. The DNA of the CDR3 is TGTGCTAGTGGTTTGGGTCAGGGTATTAAGAACACTGAAGCTTTCTTT.

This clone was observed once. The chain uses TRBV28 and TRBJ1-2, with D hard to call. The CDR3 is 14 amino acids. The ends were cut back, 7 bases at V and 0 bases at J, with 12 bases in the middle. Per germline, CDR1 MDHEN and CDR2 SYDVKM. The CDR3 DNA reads TGTGCCAGCACCTCCAGACCCCCTAACTATGGCTACACCTTC. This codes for CASTSRPPNYGYTF.

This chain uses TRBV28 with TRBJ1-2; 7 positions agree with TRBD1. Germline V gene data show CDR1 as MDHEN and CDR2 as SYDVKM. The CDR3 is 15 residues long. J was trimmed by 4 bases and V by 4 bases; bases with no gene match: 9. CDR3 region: CASSSSGTAPYGYTF. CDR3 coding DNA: TGTGCCAGCAGTTCCTCAGGGACAGCACCCTATGGCTACACCTTC.

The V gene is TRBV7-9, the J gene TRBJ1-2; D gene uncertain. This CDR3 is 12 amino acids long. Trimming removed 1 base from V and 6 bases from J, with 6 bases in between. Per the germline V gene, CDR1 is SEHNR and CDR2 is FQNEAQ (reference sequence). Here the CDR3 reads CASSLDYHGYTF. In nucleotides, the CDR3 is TGTGCCAGCAGCTTAGACTACCATGGCTACACCTTC.

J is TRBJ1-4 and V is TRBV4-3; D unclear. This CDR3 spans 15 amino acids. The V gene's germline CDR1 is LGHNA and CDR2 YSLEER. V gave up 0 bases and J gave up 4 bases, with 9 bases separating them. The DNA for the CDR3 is TGCGCCAGCAGCCAAGAAGGCCAGATTAATGAAAAACTGTTTTTT. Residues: CASSQEGQINEKLFF.

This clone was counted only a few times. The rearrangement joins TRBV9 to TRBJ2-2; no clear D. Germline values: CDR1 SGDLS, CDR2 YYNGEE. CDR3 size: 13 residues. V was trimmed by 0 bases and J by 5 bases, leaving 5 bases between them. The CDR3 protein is CASSVDLTGELFF. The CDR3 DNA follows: TGTGCCAGCAGCGTAGACCTGACCGGGGAGCTGTTTTTT. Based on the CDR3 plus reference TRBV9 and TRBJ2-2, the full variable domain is DSGVTQTPKHLITATGQRVTLRCSPRSGDLSVYWYQQSLDQGLQFLIQYYNGEERAKGNILERFSAQQFPDLHSELNLSSLELGDSALYFCASSVDLTGELFFGEGSRLTVL.

The CDR3 sequence is CASSYLGTGNQETQYF. The CDR3 coding sequence is TGTGCCAGCAGTTACTTAGGGACAGGGAATCAAGAGACCCAGTACTTC. V is TRBV6-5 and J is TRBJ2-5, with 9 bases identical to TRBD1. The V segment lost 1 base and the J segment 2 bases; nucleotides outside the gene matches: 5. Per germline, CDR1 MNHEY and CDR2 SVGAGI. CDR3 length equals 16 residues.

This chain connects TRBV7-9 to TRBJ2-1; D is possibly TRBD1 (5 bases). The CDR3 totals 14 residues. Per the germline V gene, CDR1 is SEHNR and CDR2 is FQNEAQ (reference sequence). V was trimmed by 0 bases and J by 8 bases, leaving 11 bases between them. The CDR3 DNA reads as TGTGCCAGCAGCTTAGCGCCAGGGATAGATGAGCAGTTCTTC. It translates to CASSLAPGIDEQFF.

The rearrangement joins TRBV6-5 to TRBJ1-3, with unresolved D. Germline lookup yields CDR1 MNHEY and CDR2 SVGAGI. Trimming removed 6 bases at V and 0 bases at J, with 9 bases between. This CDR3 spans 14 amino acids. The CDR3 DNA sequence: TGTGCCAGCAGGAAAGCGTCCTCTGGAAACACCATATATTTT. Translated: CASRKASSGNTIYF.

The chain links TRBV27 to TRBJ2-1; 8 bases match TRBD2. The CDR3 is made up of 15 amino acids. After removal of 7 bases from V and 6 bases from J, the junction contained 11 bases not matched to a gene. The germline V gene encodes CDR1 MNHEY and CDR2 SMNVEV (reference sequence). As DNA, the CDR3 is TGTGCCAGCACCTACCCCGGGGGGGCCTTCAATGAGCAGTTCTTC. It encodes CASTYPGGAFNEQFF.

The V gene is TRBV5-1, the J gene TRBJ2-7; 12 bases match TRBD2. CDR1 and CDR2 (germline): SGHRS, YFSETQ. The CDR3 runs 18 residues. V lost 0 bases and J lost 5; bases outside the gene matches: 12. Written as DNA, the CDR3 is TGCGCCAGCAGCTTGGATGCGGGGAGTACTAGCGGGGGGAACGAGCAGTACTTC. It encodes CASSLDAGSTSGGNEQYF.

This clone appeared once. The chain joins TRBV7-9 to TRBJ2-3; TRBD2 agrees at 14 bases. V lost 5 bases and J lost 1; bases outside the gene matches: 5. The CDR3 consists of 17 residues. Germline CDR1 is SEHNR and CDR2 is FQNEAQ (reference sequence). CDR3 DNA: TGTGCCAGCAGCCTCGGGACTAGCGGGGGAGGCACAGATACGCAGTATTTT. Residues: CASSLGTSGGGTDTQYF.

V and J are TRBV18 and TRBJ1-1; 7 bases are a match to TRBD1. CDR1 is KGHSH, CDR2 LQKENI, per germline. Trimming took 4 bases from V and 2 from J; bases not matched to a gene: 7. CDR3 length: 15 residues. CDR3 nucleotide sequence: TGTGCCAGCTCACTTTCGGGACAGCCCAACACTGAAGCTTTCTTT. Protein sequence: CASSLSGQPNTEAFF.

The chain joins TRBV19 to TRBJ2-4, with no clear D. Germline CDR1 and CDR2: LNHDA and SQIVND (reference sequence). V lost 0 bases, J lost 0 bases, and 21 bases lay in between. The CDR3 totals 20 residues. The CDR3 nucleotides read TGTGCCAGTAGTATAGATTTTTGGAACAGCCAGTCTATAGCCAAAAACATTCAGTACTTC. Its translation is CASSIDFWNSQSIAKNIQYF.

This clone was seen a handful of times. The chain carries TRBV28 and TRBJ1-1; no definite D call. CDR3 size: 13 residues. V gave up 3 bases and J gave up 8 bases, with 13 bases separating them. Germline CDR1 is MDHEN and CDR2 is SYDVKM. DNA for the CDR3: TGTGCCAGCAGTTTGGGTCACGGGGAAGAAGCTTTCTTT. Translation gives CASSLGHGEEAFF.

CDR3 loop: CASSWGGGQPQHF. CDR3 nucleotides: TGTGCCAGCAGTTGGGGAGGGGGACAGCCCCAGCATTTT. The rearrangement links TRBV9 to TRBJ1-5, with D perhaps matching TRBD1 (6 bases). Trimming took 5 bases from V and 7 from J, leaving 13 bases between them. Germline CDR1 reads SGDLS; CDR2 reads YYNGEE. The CDR3 covers 13 residues. Drawing the rest from reference TRBV9 and TRBJ1-5, the complete variable domain is DSGVTQTPKHLITATGQRVTLRCSPRSGDLSVYWYQQSLDQGLQFLIQYYNGEERAKGNILERFSAQQFPDLHSELNLSSLELGDSALYFCASSWGGGQPQHFGDGTRLSIL.

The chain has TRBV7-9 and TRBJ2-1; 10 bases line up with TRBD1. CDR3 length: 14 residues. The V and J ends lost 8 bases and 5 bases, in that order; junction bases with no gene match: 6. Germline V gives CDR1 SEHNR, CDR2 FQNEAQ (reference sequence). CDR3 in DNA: TGTGCCAGCCTCGGGGACAGGGGCAACAATGAGCAGTTCTTC. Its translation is CASLGDRGNNEQFF.